This T cell receptor (beta chain) was sequenced for a study of blood T cell repertoires in COVID-19. As for the study in general: COVID-19 samples collected from the United States, Italy and Spain covered acute and convalescent phases.

Under the authors' procedure: Counts of nucleated cells, estimated from reference gene primer amplification, were obtained. The repertoire was sequenced with immunoSEQ multiplex PCR; TCRdb's copy has only in-frame clones and lacks some. D and trimming were read from the DNA, whereas the V and J calls and clone size are those reported in that table. The sample holds 150,000 to 170,000 clones, under 95% seen once. V lost 2 bases, J lost 8 bases, and 3 bases stayed unmatched. The CDR3 sequence is 13 residues long. Germline CDR1 and CDR2: MNHEY and SMNVEV (reference sequence). This chain joins TRBV27 and TRBJ1-2, with 9 bases fitting TRBD1. Sequenced material: peripheral blood. This clonotype was obtained from a man aged 50-59 years with acute or convalescent COVID-19. The CDR3 region is CASSLRDRAGYTF. In nucleotides, the CDR3 is TGTGCCAGCAGTTTACGGGACAGGGCGGGCTACACCTTC.